The source of this TCR beta chain is a study of CD8+ T cells in alopecia areata. Investigators isolated RNA and reverse transcribed it into cDNA to act as the sequencing template. This table comes from immunoSEQ multiplex PCR, and its TCRdb copy is limited to in-frame clones, with some not included. The data contain about 100,000 clones, 55% to 60% of them singletons. This clone came up once. The origin of this receptor is a human donor with alopecia areata. The sample comprised NKG2D-low CD8+ T cells sorted from blood.

The CDR3 bases are TGTGCCAGCAGCTTAGGAGGGACAGACCTCTACGAGCAGTACTTC. The encoded protein is CASSLGGTDLYEQYF. The V gene is TRBV7-9, the J gene TRBJ2-7; 7 bases are a match to TRBD1. The CDR3 runs to 15 residues. Germline V gene sequence: CDR1 SEHNR, CDR2 FQNEAQ (reference sequence). The ends lost 1 base at V and 3 bases at J; junction bases unmatched: 6.